The rows below give T cell receptor beta chains drawn from one sample of a study of T cell changes during pregnancy in multiple sclerosis. The data were produced by immunoSEQ multiplex PCR, yet TCRdb's version contains in-frame clones alone and is incomplete. The sample lists around 84,000 clones, about 93% seen once, with 0.99% in the top ten. The sample consisted of peripheral blood, taken in the second trimester of pregnancy. The receptors were sampled from a female donor in good health, enrolled as a control in a pregnancy study. Both conserved end residues are part of each CDR3. D genes are given only for firm matches. For some rows the clone size is stated as once, few or many, or as a class when expanded; others skip it.

CDR3 DNA	CDR3 protein	D gene	clone size	V gene	J gene	CDR3 length
TGTGCCAGCAGTCTAGCGTGGCGAGAGACCCAGTACTTC	CASSLAWRETQYF	NA	NA	TRBV28	TRBJ2-5	13
TGTGCCAGCAGTTTTGGAGGCCGGGAGCATAACTATGGCTACACCTTC	CASSFGGREHNYGYTF	NA	NA	TRBV28	TRBJ1-2	16
TGTGCCAGCAGCCCGGACTCGGCCACAGATACGCAGTATTTT	CASSPDSATDTQYF	NA	NA	TRBV5-5	TRBJ2-3	14
TGTGCCAGCAGCCGCCGTTTGGAGGGGGATACGCAGTATTTT	CASSRRLEGDTQYF	NA	NA	TRBV14	TRBJ2-3	14
TGTGCCAGCAGCCCAAGGACAGGGATAATTACCTACGAGCAGTACTTC	CASSPRTGIITYEQYF	TRBD1	NA	TRBV7-6	TRBJ2-7	16
TGTGCCAGCACCGTTAGCGGGACCTCCTCCTACGAGCAGTACTTC	CASTVSGTSSYEQYF	TRBD2	NA	TRBV7-8	TRBJ2-7	15
TGTGCCATCAGTGTGGGACAGGGTTCGGGCAATCAGCCCCAGCATTTT	CAISVGQGSGNQPQHF	TRBD1	NA	TRBV10-3	TRBJ1-5	16
TGTGCCAGCAGTTTATCGAGGTGGGGGGCCGGGGAGCTGTTTTTT	CASSLSRWGAGELFF	NA	NA	TRBV27	TRBJ2-2	15
TGTGCCAGCAGTTTATCTGGAGAAACTGACTACGAGCAGTACTTC	CASSLSGETDYEQYF	NA	NA	TRBV27	TRBJ2-7	15
TGTGCCAGCAGCGGACAGTTCGAAAATCAGCCCCAGCATTTT	CASSGQFENQPQHF	NA	NA	TRBV16	TRBJ1-5	14
TGCACCAGCAGCCAACTGGTACGGCGGGGCTACAATGAGCAGTTCTTC	CTSSQLVRRGYNEQFF	NA	NA	TRBV1	TRBJ2-1	16
TGTGCCAGCAGATCAGCAGGGTTTCGCACCGGGGAGCTGTTTTTT	CASRSAGFRTGELFF	NA	NA	TRBV28	TRBJ2-2	15
TGTGCCAGCAGCTTACGAGGACAGGGGGACGAGCAGTACTTC	CASSLRGQGDEQYF	TRBD1	NA	TRBV5-5	TRBJ2-7	14
TGTGCCAGCAGCGGGAGGGGGCAGACCTACAATGAGCAGTTCTTC	CASSGRGQTYNEQFF	NA	NA	TRBV2	TRBJ2-1	15
TGTGCCAGCAGCTTAGGCCCAGGGGGCTACACTGAAGCTTTCTTT	CASSLGPGGYTEAFF	TRBD1	NA	TRBV7-9	TRBJ1-1	15
TGTGCCAGCAGTCCTGGTGGTAATGGAGACATTCAGTACTTC	CASSPGGNGDIQYF	NA	NA	TRBV7-2	TRBJ2-4	14
TGTGCCAGCTCCTTGGAGCGGGAGAGAGGGACCCCCTACGAGCAGTACTTC	CASSLERERGTPYEQYF	TRBD2	NA	TRBV18	TRBJ2-7	17
TGTGCCAGCTCACACCGCGGAGGGAACACTGAAGCTTTCTTT	CASSHRGGNTEAFF	NA	once	TRBV18	TRBJ1-1	14
TGTGCCAGCTCACCACCAGCGGGCCCCGAGCAGTACTTC	CASSPPAGPEQYF	NA	NA	TRBV18	TRBJ2-7	13
TGCGCCAGCAGCATCGGGACAGGGAGAAACACCATATATTTT	CASSIGTGRNTIYF	TRBD1	once	TRBV5-1	TRBJ1-3	14
TGTGCCACCAGCAGAGATCCGGACAGGGTGAAAGAGACCCAGTACTTC	CATSRDPDRVKETQYF	TRBD1	NA	TRBV15	TRBJ2-5	16
TGTGCCAGCAGCTTACAGGGGCCTCTTACTGGAAACACCATATATTTT	CASSLQGPLTGNTIYF	NA	NA	TRBV11-2	TRBJ1-3	16
TGTGCCAGCTCACCGGGACTCCTCGGGCAGCCCCAGCATTTT	CASSPGLLGQPQHF	NA	NA	TRBV18	TRBJ1-5	14
TGTGCCATCAGTGACAGGGAGGGGCAGCCCCAGCATTTT	CAISDREGQPQHF	NA	few	TRBV10-3	TRBJ1-5	13
TGTGCCAGCAGTCCTTCAGCGGGAGAGTGGGAGCAGTACTTC	CASSPSAGEWEQYF	TRBD2	NA	TRBV28	TRBJ2-7	14
TGTGCCAGCACCACGGGTGCCATTGAAGCTTTCTTT	CASTTGAIEAFF	NA	NA	TRBV6-6	TRBJ1-1	12
TGTGCCAGCACGACAGGGGGCAACTATGGCTACACCTTC	CASTTGGNYGYTF	TRBD1	NA	TRBV6-5	TRBJ1-2	13
TGTGCCAGCAGTTTATGGGGGGAAGATACGCAGTATTTT	CASSLWGEDTQYF	NA	NA	TRBV27	TRBJ2-3	13
TGTGCCAGCAGCTCCCCCCCCAGGGTGTTCTCCTACGAGCAGTACTTC	CASSSPPRVFSYEQYF	NA	NA	TRBV5-8	TRBJ2-7	16
TGTGCCAGCAGTACCGGGAGTCCTGGTTTGGAGCAGTACTTC	CASSTGSPGLEQYF	NA	NA	TRBV28	TRBJ2-7	14
TGCGCCAGCAGGATCTTATTGGGACAGTACAATGAGCAGTTCTTC	CASRILLGQYNEQFF	TRBD1	NA	TRBV5-1	TRBJ2-1	15